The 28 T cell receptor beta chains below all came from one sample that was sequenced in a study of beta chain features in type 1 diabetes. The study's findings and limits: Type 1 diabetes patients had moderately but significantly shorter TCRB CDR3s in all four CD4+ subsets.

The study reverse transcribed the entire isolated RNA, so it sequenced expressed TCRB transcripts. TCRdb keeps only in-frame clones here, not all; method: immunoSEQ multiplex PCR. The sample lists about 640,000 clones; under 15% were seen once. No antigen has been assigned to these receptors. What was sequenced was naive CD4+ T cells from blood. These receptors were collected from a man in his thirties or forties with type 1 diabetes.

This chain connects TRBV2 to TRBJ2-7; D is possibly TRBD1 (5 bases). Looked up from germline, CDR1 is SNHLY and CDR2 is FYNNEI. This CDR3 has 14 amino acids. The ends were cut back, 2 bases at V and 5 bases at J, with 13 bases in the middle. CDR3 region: CASSEQGVPNEQYF. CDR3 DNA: TGTGCCAGCAGTGAACAGGGCGTACCCAACGAGCAGTACTTC.

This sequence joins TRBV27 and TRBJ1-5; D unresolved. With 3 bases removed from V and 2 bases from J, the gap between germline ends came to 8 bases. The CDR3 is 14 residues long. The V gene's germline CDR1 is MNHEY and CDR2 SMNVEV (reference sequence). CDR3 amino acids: CASSFRARNQPQHF. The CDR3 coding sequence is TGTGCCAGCAGTTTTCGGGCCCGCAATCAGCCCCAGCATTTT.

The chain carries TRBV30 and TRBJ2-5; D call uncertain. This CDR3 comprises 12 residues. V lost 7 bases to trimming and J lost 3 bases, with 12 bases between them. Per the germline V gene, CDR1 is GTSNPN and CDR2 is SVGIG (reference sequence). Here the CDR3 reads CASQAEKETQYF. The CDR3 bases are TGTGCCTCTCAGGCGGAAAAAGAGACCCAGTACTTC.

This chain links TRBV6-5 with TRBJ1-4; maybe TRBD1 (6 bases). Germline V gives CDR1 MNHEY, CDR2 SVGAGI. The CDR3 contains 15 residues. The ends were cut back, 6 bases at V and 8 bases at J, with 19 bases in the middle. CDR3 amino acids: CASSPGIQGREKLFF. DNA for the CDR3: TGTGCCAGCAGCCCAGGGATCCAGGGGAGGGAAAAACTGTTTTTT.

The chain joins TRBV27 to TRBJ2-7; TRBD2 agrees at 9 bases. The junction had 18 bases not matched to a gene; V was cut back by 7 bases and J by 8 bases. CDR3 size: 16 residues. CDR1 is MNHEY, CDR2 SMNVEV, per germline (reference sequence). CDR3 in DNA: TGTGCCAGCACCAAGACTAAAGCGGGGGGCCCCAGACAGCAGTACTTC. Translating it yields CASTKTKAGGPRQQYF.

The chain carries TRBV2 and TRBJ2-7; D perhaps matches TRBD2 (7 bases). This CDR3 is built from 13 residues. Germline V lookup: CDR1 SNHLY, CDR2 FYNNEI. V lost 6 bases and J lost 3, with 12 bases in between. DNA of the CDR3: TGTGCCAGCAGGAGGGAGGGGGTCTACGAGCAGTACTTC. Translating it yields CASRREGVYEQYF.

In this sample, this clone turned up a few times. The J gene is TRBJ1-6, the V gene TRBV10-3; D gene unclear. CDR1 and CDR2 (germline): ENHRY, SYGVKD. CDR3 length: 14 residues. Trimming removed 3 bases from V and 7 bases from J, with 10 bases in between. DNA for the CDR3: TGTGCCATCAGTGAAGGGCAACTCAATTCACCCCTCCACTTT. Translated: CAISEGQLNSPLHF.

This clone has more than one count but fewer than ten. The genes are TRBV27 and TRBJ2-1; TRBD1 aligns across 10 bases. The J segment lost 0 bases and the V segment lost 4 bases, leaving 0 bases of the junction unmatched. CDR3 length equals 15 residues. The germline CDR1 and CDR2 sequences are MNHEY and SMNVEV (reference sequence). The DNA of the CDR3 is TGTGCCAGCAGTTGGGACAGGGGCTCCTACAATGAGCAGTTCTTC. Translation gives CASSWDRGSYNEQFF.

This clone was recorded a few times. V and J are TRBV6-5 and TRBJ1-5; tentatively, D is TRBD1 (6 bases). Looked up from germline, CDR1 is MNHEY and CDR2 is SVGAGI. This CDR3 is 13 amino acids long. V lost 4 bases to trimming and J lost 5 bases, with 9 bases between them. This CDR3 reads CASSWDTDQPQHF. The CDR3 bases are TGTGCCAGCAGTTGGGACACGGATCAGCCCCAGCATTTT.

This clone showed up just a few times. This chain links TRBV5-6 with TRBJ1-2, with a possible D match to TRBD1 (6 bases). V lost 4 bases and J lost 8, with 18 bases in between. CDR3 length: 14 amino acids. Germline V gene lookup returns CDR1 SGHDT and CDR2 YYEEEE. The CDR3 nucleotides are TGTGCCAGCAGCCCCCCTGGAACAGGGAACGGCTACACCTTC. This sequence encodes CASSPPGTGNGYTF.

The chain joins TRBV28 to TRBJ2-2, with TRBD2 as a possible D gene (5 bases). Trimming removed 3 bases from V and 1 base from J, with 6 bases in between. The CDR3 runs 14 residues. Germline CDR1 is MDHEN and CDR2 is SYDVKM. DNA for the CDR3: TGTGCCAGCAGTTTTGGAGGGAACACCGGGGAGCTGTTTTTT. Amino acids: CASSFGGNTGELFF.

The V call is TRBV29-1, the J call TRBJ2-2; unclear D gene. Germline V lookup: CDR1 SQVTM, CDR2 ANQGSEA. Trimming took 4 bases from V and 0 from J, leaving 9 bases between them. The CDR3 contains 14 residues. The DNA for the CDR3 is TGCAGCGTTGGAGCACCGGCGAACACCGGGGAGCTGTTTTTT. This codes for CSVGAPANTGELFF.

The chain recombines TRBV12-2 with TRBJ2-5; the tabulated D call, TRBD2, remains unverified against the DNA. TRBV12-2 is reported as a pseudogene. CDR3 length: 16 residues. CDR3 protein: CASLPGSRFPLWNQYF. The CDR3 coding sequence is TGTGCAAGTCTCCCCGGATCGCGGTTCCCCCTTTGGAACCAGTACTTC.

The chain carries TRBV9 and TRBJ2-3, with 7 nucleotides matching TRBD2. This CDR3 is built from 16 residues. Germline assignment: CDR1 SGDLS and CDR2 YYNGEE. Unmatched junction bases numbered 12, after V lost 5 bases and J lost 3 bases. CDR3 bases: TGTGCCAGCAGTTCCTTTGAGGGGCGGGGGACAGATACGCAGTATTTT. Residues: CASSSFEGRGTDTQYF.

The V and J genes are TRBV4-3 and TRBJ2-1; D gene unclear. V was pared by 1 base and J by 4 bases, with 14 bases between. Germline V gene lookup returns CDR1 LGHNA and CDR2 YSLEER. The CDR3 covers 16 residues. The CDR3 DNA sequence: TGCGCCAGCAGCCAAGCGCGCGGAGCCCTTTACAATGAGCAGTTCTTC. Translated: CASSQARGALYNEQFF.

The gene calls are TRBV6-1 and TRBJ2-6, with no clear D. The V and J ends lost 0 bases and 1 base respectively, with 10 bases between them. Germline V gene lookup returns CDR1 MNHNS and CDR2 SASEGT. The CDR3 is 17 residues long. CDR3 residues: CASSEAPKGSGANVLTF. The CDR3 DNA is TGTGCCAGCAGTGAAGCGCCAAAGGGTTCTGGGGCCAACGTCCTGACTTTC.

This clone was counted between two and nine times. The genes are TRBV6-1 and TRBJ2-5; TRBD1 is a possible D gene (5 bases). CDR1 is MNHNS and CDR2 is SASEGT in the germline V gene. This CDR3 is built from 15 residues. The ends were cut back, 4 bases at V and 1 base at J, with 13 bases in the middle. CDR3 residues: CASSGQTASQETQYF. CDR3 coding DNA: TGTGCCAGCAGTGGACAGACAGCGTCCCAAGAGACCCAGTACTTC.

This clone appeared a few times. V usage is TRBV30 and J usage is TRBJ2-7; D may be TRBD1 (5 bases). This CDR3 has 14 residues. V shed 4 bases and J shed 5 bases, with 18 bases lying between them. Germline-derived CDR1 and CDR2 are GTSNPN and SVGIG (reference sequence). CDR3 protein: CAWTPTGAKNEQYF. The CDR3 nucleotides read TGTGCCTGGACCCCGACTGGGGCTAAGAACGAGCAGTACTTC.

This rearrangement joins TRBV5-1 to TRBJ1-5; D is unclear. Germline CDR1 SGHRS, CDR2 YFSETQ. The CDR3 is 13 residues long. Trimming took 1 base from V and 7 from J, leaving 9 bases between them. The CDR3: CASSLKLGQPQHF. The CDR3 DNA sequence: TGCGCCAGCAGCTTGAAACTGGGGCAGCCCCAGCATTTT.

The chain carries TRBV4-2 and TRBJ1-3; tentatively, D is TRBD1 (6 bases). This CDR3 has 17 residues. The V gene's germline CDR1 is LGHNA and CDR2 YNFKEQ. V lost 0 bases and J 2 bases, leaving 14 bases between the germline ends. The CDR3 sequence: CASSQEGVRGTGNTIYF. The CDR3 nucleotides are TGTGCCAGCAGCCAAGAAGGAGTCAGGGGAACTGGAAACACCATATATTTT.

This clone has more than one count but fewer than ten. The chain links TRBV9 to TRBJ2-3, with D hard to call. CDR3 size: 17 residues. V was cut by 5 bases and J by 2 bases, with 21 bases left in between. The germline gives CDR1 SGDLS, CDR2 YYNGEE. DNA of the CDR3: TGTGCCAGCAGTGAAACCTTTAGATTTGGGAACACAGATACGCAGTATTTT. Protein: CASSETFRFGNTDTQYF.

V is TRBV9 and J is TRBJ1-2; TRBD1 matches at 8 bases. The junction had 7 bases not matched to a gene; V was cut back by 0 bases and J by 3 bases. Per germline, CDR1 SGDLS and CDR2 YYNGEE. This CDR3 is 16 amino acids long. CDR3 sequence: CASSVGTGNIDYGYTF. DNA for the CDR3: TGTGCCAGCAGCGTAGGGACAGGGAATATCGACTATGGCTACACCTTC.

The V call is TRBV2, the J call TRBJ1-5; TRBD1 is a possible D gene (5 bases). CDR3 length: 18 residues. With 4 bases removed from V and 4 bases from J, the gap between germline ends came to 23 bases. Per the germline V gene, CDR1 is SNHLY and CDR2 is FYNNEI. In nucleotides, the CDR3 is TGTGCCAGCAGTGCGGGAACGGCAGGGAACCACCAAAATCAGCCCCAGCATTTT. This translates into CASSAGTAGNHQNQPQHF.

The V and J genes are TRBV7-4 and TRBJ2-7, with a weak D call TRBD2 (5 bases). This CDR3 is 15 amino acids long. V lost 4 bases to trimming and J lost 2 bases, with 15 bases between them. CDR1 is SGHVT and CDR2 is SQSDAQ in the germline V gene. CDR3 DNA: TGTGCCAGCAGCTCAATGGACTGCGTTACCTACGAGCAGTACTTC. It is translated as CASSSMDCVTYEQYF.

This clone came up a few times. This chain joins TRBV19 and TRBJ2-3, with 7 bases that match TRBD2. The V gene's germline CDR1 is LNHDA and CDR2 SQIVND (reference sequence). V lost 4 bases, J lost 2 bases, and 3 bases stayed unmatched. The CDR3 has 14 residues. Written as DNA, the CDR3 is TGTGCCAGTAGTAAGAGCGGGGTCACAGATACGCAGTATTTT. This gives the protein CASSKSGVTDTQYF.

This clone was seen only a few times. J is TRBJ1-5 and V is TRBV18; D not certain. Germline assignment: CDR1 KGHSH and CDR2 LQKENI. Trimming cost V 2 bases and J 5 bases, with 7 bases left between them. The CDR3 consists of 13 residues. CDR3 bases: TGTGCCAGCTCACCAGGGGTCCATCAGCCCCAGCATTTT. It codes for CASSPGVHQPQHF.

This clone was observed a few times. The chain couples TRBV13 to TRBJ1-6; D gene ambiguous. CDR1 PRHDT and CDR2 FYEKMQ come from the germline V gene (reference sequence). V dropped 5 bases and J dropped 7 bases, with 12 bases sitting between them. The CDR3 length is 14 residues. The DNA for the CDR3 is TGTGCCAGCAGCCCCGGGAAGGGAAATTCACCCCTCCACTTT. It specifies CASSPGKGNSPLHF.

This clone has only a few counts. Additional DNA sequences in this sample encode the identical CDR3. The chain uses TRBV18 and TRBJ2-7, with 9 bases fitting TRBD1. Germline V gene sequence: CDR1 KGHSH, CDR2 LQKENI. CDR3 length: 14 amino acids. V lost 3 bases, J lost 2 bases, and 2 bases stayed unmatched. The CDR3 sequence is CASSPGQGTYEQYF. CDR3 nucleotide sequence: TGTGCCAGCTCACCCGGACAGGGGACCTACGAGCAGTACTTC.